This TCR beta chain was recovered during a study of early T cells in non-severe SARS-CoV-2 infection. At the level of the study: The authors sequenced bulk RNA from unsorted whole blood, leaving chains unpaired.

This clonotype turned up a few times. Antigen: not known. Germline V gene sequence: CDR1 SGHAT, CDR2 FQNNGV. This CDR3 has 14 amino acids. Deletions cut 0 bases from V and 10 bases from J, with 13 bases between. Study-wide points: Matching results from VDJdb favored anti-spike CD8 responses, leaving private and CD4 specificities undetected.

As part of library construction, unique molecular identifiers were attached to individual cDNA molecules. TCRdb reanalysed the 5' RACE reads using MiXCR and keeps one entry per CDR3 protein. The top ten clones hold 2.5% to 3.5% of a sample with approximately 69,000 distinct CDR3 sequences, about an eighth of them seen once. Sequenced material: whole blood, taken at baseline. This receptor was obtained from an adult who was a healthcare worker with PCR-confirmed SARS-CoV-2 infection or an uninfected control (not recorded which). The chain uses TRBV11-2 and TRBJ2-1, with a tentative D call TRBD2 (5 bases). CDR3 protein: CASSLDYRWEEQFF. In DNA form, the CDR3 reads TGTGCCAGCAGCTTAGATTATCGGTGGGAGGAGCAGTTCTTC.